The clone carrying this T cell receptor beta chain was seen a few times. Its antigen is as yet unknown. The CDR3 has 17 residues. The germline V gene encodes CDR1 MGHRA and CDR2 YSYEKL. Trimming left V 4 bases short and J 1 base short, with 19 bases between. This entry belongs to a study of post-analysis software for immune sequencing data. Background on the study: Several disease courses (relapsing-remitting, secondary progressive and progressive-relapsing) of multiple sclerosis were included. Study-wide points: When the samples were clustered directly with F measure, those that had been prepared in the same batch showed strong co-clustering. Controls showed significantly higher normalized Chao1 diversity than did multiple sclerosis patients. Patients showed TRBV5-6, TRBV5-1 and TRBV20-1 among about five TRBV segments more frequent than in controls.

Built from TCR beta cDNA, the libraries had unique molecular identifiers in them. Roughly 500,000 cDNA molecules were obtained per 1 to 10 million input T cells. TCRdb independently ran MiXCR on the PCR reads; one entry per CDR3 protein. Altogether more than 500,000 distinct CDR3 sequences are present, roughly 34% being singletons, with the ten largest covering around 5.9%. The chain couples TRBV4-1 to TRBJ1-1, with D hard to call. The TCR originated in a girl aged 2-17 years with multiple sclerosis. The sequencing sample was made of blood. CDR3 nucleotide sequence: TGCGCCAGCAGCCCCACGAGGAACGGCATAACGAACACTGAAGCTTTCTTT. This sequence encodes CASSPTRNGITNTEAFF.